Following are 2 T cell receptor beta chains from one sample sequenced in a study of OX40 agonist ivuxolimab in advanced cancers. The assay was immunoSEQ multiplex PCR, and TCRdb's table has in-frame clones only and misses some. In the table there are 65,000 to 75,000 clones, approximately 89% of which are singletons. Sample: CD4+ or CD8+ T cells sorted from blood, taken in a trial of the OX40 agonist ivuxolimab. Receptor source: an adult with an advanced solid tumor such as melanoma, head and neck, liver or kidney cancer.

This chain connects TRBV5-1 to TRBJ2-5; 10 bases are a match to TRBD1. The DNA matches TRBJ2-7 better at its end, which makes the J call doubtful. Germline CDR1 SGHRS, CDR2 YFSETQ. The CDR3 runs to 15 residues. The CDR3 sequence is CASSSGTGAPYEQYF. The CDR3 nucleotides read TGCGCCAGCAGCTCCGGGACAGGGGCCCCCTACGAGCAGTACTTC.

The rearrangement joins TRBV6-6 to TRBJ1-1; D gene ambiguous. Germline V CDR1 and CDR2: MNHNY, SVGAGI (reference sequence). The CDR3 is 14 residues long. The V and J ends lost 2 bases and 1 base respectively, with 8 bases between them. CDR3 nucleotides: TGTGCCAGCAGTTACGGAGCTCAGAACACTGAAGCTTTCTTT. Its protein product is CASSYGAQNTEAFF.